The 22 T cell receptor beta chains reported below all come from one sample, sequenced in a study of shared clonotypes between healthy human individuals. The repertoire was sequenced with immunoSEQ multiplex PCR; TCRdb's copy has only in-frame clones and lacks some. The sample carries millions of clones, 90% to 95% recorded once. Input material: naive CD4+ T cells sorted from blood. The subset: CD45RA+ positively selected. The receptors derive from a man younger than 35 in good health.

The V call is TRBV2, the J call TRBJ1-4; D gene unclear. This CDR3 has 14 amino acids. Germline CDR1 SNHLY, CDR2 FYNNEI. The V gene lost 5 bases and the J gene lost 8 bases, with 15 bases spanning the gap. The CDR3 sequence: CASSPWGGGEKLFF. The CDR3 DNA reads TGTGCCAGCAGTCCTTGGGGAGGAGGAGAAAAACTGTTTTTT.

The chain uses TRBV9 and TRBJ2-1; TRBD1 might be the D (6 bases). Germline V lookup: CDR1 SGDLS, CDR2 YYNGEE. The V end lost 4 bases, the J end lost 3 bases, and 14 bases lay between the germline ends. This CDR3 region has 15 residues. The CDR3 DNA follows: TGTGCCAGCAGCCCTCGGACAGAAATCTACAATGAGCAGTTCTTC. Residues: CASSPRTEIYNEQFF.

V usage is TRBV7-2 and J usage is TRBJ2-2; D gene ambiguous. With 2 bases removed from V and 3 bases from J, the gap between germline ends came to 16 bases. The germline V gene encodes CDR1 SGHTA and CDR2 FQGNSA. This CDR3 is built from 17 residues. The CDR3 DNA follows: TGTGCCAGCAGCTTACGCCCGGAGCTGGTTGACACCGGGGAGCTGTTTTTT. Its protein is CASSLRPELVDTGELFF.

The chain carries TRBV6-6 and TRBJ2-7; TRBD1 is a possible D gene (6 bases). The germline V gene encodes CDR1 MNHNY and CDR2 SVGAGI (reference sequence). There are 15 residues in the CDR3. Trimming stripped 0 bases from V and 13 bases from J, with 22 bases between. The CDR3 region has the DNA TGTGCCAGCAGTTACTCGGCACAGGGTCTCACTCATAAATACTTC. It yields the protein CASSYSAQGLTHKYF.

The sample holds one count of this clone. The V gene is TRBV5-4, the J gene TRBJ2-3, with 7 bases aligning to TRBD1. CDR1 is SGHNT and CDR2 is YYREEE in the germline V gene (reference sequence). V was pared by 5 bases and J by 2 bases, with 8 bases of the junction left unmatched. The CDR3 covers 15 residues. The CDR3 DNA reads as TGTGCCAGCAGAACTCCGGGACAGATCACAGATACGCAGTATTTT. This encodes CASRTPGQITDTQYF.

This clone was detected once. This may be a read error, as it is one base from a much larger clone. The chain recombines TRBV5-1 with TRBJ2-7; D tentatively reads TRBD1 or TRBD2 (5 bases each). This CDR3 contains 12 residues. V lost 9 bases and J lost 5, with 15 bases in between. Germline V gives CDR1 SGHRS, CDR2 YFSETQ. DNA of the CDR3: TGCGCCATCAGATTGACAGCGGACGAGCAGTACTTC. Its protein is CAIRLTADEQYF.

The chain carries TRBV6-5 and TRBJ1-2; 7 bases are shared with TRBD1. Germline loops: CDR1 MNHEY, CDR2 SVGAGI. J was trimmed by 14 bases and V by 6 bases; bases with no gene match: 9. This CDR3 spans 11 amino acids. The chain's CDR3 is CASSLQGRVTF. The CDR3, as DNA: TGTGCCAGCAGCCTACAGGGGAGGGTTACCTTC.

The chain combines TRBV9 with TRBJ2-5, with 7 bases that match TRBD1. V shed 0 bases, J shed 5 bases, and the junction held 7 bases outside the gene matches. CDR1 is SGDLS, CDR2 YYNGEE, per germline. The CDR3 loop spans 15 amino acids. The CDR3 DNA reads TGTGCCAGCAGCGTAGGCGAGGGGGCCTGGGAGACCCAGTACTTC. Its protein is CASSVGEGAWETQYF.

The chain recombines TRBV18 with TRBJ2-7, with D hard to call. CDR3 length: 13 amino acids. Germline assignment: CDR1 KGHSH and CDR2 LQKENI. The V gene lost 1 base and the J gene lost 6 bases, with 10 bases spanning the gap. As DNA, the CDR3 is TGTGCCAGCTCACCACTGGAACAGTCCGAGCAGTACTTC. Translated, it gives CASSPLEQSEQYF.

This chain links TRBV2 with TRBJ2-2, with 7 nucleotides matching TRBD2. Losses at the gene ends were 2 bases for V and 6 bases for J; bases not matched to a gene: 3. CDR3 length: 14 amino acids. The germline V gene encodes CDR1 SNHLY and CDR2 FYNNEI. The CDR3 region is CASSEILAAGELFF. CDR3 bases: TGTGCCAGCAGTGAAATTCTAGCGGCCGGGGAGCTGTTTTTT.

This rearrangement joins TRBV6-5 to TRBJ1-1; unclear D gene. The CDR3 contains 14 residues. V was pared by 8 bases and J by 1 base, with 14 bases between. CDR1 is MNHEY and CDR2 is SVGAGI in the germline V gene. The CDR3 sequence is CASVRRTENTEAFF. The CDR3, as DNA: TGTGCCAGCGTCAGAAGAACAGAGAACACTGAAGCTTTCTTT.

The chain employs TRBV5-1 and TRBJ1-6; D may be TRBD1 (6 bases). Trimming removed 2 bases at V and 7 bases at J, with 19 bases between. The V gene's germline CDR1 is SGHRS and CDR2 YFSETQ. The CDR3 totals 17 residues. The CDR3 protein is CASSLGGAIIKNSPLHF. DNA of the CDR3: TGCGCCAGCAGCTTAGGGGGGGCTATAATTAAGAATTCACCCCTCCACTTT.

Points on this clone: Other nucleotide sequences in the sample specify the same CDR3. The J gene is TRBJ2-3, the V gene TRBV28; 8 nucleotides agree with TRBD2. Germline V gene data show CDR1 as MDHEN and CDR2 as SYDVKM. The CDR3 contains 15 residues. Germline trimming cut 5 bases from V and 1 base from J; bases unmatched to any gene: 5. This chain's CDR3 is CASSTGGAGTDTQYF. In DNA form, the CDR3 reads TGTGCCAGCAGTACGGGGGGGGCCGGCACAGATACGCAGTATTTT.

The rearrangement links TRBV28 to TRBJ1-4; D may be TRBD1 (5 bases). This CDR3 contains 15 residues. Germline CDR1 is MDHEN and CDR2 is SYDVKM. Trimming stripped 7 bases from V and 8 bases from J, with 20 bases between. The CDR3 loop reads CASTSWVGREEKLFF. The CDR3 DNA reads TGTGCCAGCACCTCTTGGGTCGGCAGGGAGGAAAAACTGTTTTTT.

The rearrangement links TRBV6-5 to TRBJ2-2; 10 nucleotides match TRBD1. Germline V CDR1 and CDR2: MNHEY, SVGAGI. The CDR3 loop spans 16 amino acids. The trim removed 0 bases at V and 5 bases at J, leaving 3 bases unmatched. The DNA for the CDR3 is TGTGCCAGCAGTTACTCCCGGACAGGGGGTACCGGGGAGCTGTTTTTT. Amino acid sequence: CASSYSRTGGTGELFF.

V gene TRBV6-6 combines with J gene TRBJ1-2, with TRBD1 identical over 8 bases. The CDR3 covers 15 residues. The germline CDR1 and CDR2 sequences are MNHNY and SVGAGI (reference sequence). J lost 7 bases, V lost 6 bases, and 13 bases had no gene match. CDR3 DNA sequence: TGTGCCAGCAGAGGAGCACAGGGGGGAAAGGGTGGCTACACCTTC. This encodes CASRGAQGGKGGYTF.

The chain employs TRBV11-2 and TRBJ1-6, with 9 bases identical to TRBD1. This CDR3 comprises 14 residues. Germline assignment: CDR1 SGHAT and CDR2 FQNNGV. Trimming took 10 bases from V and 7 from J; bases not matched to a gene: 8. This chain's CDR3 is CATVQDRGNSPLHF. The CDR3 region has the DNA TGTGCCACAGTCCAAGACAGGGGGAATTCACCCCTCCACTTT.

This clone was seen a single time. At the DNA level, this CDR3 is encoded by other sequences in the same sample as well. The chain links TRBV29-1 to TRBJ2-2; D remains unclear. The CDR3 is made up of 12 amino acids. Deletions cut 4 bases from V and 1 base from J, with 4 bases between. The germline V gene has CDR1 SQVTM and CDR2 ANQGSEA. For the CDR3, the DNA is TGCAGCGTTGTAAGGAACACCGGGGAGCTGTTTTTT. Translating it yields CSVVRNTGELFF.

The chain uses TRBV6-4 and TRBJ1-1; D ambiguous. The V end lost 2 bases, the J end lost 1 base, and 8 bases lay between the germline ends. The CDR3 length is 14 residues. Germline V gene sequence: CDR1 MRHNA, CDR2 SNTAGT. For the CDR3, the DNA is TGTGCCAGCAGTGACCCCATACGGAACACTGAAGCTTTCTTT. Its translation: CASSDPIRNTEAFF.

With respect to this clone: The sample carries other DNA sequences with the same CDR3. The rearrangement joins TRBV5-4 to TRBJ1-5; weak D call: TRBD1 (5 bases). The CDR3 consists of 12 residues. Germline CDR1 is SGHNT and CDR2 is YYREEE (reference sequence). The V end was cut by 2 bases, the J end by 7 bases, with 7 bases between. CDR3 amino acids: CASSFQGQPQHF. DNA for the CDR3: TGTGCCAGCAGCTTCCAGGGCCAGCCCCAGCATTTT.

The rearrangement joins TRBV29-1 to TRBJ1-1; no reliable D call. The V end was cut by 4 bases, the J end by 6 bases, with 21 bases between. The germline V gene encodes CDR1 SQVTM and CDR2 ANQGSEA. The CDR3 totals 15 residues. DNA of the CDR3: TGCAGCGTTGGATCAGTTGGTTCCAATTTGCCTGAAGCTTTCTTT. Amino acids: CSVGSVGSNLPEAFF.

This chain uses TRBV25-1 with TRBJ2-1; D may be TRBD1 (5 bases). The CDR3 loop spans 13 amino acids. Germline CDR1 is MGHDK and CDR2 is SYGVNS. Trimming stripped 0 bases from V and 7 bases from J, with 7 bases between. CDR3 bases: TGTGCCAGCAGTGAATACCGACAGAATGAGCAGTTCTTC. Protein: CASSEYRQNEQFF.